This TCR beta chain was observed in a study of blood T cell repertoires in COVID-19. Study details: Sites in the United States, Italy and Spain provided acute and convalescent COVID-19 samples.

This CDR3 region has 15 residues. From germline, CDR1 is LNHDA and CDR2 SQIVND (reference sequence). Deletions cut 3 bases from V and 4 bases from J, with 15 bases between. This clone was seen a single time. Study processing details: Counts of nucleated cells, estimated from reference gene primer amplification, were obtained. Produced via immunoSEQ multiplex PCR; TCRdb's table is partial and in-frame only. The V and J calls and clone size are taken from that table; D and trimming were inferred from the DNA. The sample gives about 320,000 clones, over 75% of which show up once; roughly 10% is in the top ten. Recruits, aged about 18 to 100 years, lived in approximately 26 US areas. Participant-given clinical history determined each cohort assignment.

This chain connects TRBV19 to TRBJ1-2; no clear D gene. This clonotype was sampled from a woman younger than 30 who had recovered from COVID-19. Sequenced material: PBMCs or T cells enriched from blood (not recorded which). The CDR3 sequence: CASSMDSGIGYGYTF. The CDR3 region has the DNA TGTGCCAGTAGTATGGATTCGGGGATTGGCTATGGCTACACCTTC.